The source of this T cell receptor (beta chain) is a study of long-term antiretroviral therapy in people with HIV. Inclusion required at least two post-ART and at least one pre-ART PBMC samples. The junction had 4 bases not matched to a gene; V was cut back by 2 bases and J by 6 bases. From germline, CDR1 is GTSNPN and CDR2 SVGIG (reference sequence). This CDR3 is 13 amino acids long. Samples were assayed with immunoSEQ v3.0 at survey level. TCRdb's copy holds only in-frame clones and misses some; the assay was immunoSEQ multiplex PCR. The sample lists tens of thousands of clones, approximately 93% occurring once.

The sequence was collected from a woman aged 40 to 49 with HIV. The V and J genes are TRBV30 and TRBJ1-5; 7 bases line up with TRBD1. Sample: unsorted PBMCs, taken around 6.3 years after starting antiretroviral therapy. DNA for the CDR3: TGTGCCTGGAGTCGACAGGGCGGTCAGCCCCAGCATTTT. This codes for CAWSRQGGQPQHF.